The 15 T cell receptor beta chains below all came from one sample that was sequenced in a study of blood T cell repertoires in COVID-19. Profiled with immunoSEQ multiplex PCR; TCRdb holds only in-frame clones, not every one. The top ten hold 9.5% to 13% of the sample, which has approximately 100,000 clones, 82% seen once. Source material: peripheral blood. The receptors come from an older man with active or convalescent COVID-19.

V usage is TRBV4-2 and J usage is TRBJ2-7, with 10 bases lining up with TRBD1. This CDR3 spans 16 amino acids. V shed 0 bases, J shed 4 bases, and the junction held 6 bases outside the gene matches. The germline CDR1 and CDR2 sequences are LGHNA and YNFKEQ. CDR3 loop: CASSQDLDRGSYEQYF. CDR3 coding DNA: TGTGCCAGCAGCCAAGATCTGGACAGGGGGTCTTACGAGCAGTACTTC.

The V call is TRBV5-5, the J call TRBJ1-5, with D tentatively TRBD1 (6 bases). CDR3 length equals 16 residues. Trimming shortened V by 4 bases and J by 7 bases, and 21 bases separated the two germline ends. The germline V gene has CDR1 SGHKS and CDR2 YYEKEE (reference sequence). CDR3 loop: CASSPWIGGLRQPQHF. In nucleotides, the CDR3 is TGTGCCAGCAGCCCGTGGATTGGGGGCCTTAGACAGCCCCAGCATTTT.

V is TRBV19 and J is TRBJ1-1; possible D gene TRBD1, 5 bases. The germline V gene has CDR1 LNHDA and CDR2 SQIVND (reference sequence). The CDR3 totals 11 residues. V was pared by 7 bases and J by 5 bases, with 8 bases between. The CDR3 region is CASKGSTEAFF. As DNA, the CDR3 is TGTGCCAGTAAGGGGTCTACTGAAGCTTTCTTT.

The rearrangement uses TRBV29-1 and TRBJ2-1; 9 nucleotides match TRBD1. Germline V gene sequence: CDR1 SQVTM, CDR2 ANQGSEA. The CDR3 covers 15 residues. V shed 2 bases and J 12 bases; nucleotides not matched to a gene: 14. The CDR3 loop reads CSVEQPGTGYVVQFF. CDR3 in DNA: TGCAGCGTTGAACAACCCGGGACAGGGTATGTTGTGCAGTTCTTC.

This clone occurred a few times. The rearrangement links TRBV4-2 to TRBJ2-7, with D possibly being TRBD1 (6 bases). Germline V gene sequence: CDR1 LGHNA, CDR2 YNFKEQ. Trimming stripped 3 bases from V and 0 bases from J, with 9 bases between. This CDR3 is built from 14 residues. This chain's CDR3 is CASSQRGSSYEQYF. The CDR3 DNA reads as TGTGCCAGCAGCCAGAGGGGGAGCTCCTACGAGCAGTACTTC.

This clone was counted only a few times. The chain recombines TRBV7-9 with TRBJ2-3; 9 bases map to TRBD2. The CDR3 sequence is 15 residues long. The junction had 7 bases not matched to a gene; V was cut back by 3 bases and J by 6 bases. Germline V gene lookup returns CDR1 SEHNR and CDR2 FQNEAQ (reference sequence). The CDR3 region is CASSFVSGGGDTQYF. The CDR3, as DNA: TGTGCCAGCAGCTTTGTTAGCGGGGGAGGTGATACGCAGTATTTT.

V is TRBV7-9 and J is TRBJ2-5; 7 positions agree with TRBD2. The CDR3 covers 16 residues. After removal of 5 bases from V and 4 bases from J, the junction contained 13 bases not matched to a gene. Germline V CDR1 and CDR2: SEHNR, FQNEAQ (reference sequence). CDR3 nucleotides: TGTGCCAGCAGCCCAATCCGACTAGCCGAGGGAGAGACCCAGTACTTC. It codes for CASSPIRLAEGETQYF.

This chain joins TRBV12-3 or TRBV12-4 and TRBJ1-2; the D is unclear. The ends were cut back, 8 bases at V and 5 bases at J, with 15 bases in the middle. The CDR3 extends over 13 amino acids. The CDR3 region has the DNA TGTGCCAGCTCCATCGGGGATTCATATGGCTACACCTTC. It specifies CASSIGDSYGYTF.

The CDR3, as DNA: TGTGCCAGTAGTAACGGACAGGGGGCGTGGTATGGCTACACCTTC. This gives the protein CASSNGQGAWYGYTF. The chain is built from TRBV19 and TRBJ1-2, with 11 bases lining up with TRBD1. The V gene's germline CDR1 is LNHDA and CDR2 SQIVND (reference sequence). The length of the CDR3 is 15 residues. The V gene end was trimmed by 4 bases and the J gene end by 5 bases; junction bases not matched to a gene: 6.

The rearrangement uses TRBV4-1 and TRBJ2-5, with 9 bases lining up with TRBD1. CDR1 MGHRA and CDR2 YSYEKL come from the germline V gene. The CDR3 totals 14 residues. V was clipped by 3 bases and J by 4 bases; unmatched bases: 3. The CDR3 region is CASSHGDRAETQYF. The CDR3 DNA sequence: TGCGCCAGCAGCCATGGGGACAGGGCAGAGACCCAGTACTTC.

This sequence joins TRBV25-1 and TRBJ1-3; maybe TRBD1 (5 bases). This CDR3 is 13 amino acids long. Trimming pared 3 bases from V and 9 bases from J, leaving 12 bases between. Germline assignment: CDR1 MGHDK and CDR2 SYGVNS. The DNA for the CDR3 is TGTGCCAGCAGTGAGGGGACTGGAGGCACCATATATTTT. Translated: CASSEGTGGTIYF.

J is TRBJ1-2 and V is TRBV10-3; unclear D gene. The germline V and J ends were trimmed by 7 bases and 2 bases, with 20 bases remaining between them. This CDR3 spans 16 amino acids. Germline V gene sequence: CDR1 ENHRY, CDR2 SYGVKD. Here the CDR3 reads CAITGGVAGSNYGYTF. The DNA of the CDR3 is TGTGCCATCACAGGTGGTGTGGCAGGCTCCAACTATGGCTACACCTTC.

V gene TRBV10-3 combines with J gene TRBJ2-1, with 15 bases lining up with TRBD2. Trimming took 6 bases from V and 4 from J; bases not matched to a gene: 7. Germline lookup yields CDR1 ENHRY and CDR2 SYGVKD. CDR3 length: 17 amino acids. The CDR3 protein is CAIRRTSGGARYNEQFF. The CDR3 bases are TGTGCCATCAGAAGGACTAGCGGGGGGGCGAGGTACAATGAGCAGTTCTTC.

This sequence joins TRBV6-5 and TRBJ2-1; unclear D gene. This CDR3 comprises 14 residues. V shed 1 base and J shed 4 bases, with 8 bases lying between them. CDR1 MNHEY and CDR2 SVGAGI come from the germline V gene. In nucleotides, the CDR3 is TGTGCCAGCAGTTACTTTCGCGAGTACAATGAGCAGTTCTTC. Amino acids: CASSYFREYNEQFF.

The chain couples TRBV7-9 to TRBJ1-2; the D gene is possibly TRBD1 (6 bases). Per the germline V gene, CDR1 is SEHNR and CDR2 is FQNEAQ (reference sequence). This CDR3 is built from 17 residues. V was clipped by 9 bases and J by 0 bases, with 23 bases between them. In nucleotides, the CDR3 is TGTGCCAGACCCCAGGGGCCCAAGGGCTTGTCTAACTATGGCTACACCTTC. It specifies CARPQGPKGLSNYGYTF.